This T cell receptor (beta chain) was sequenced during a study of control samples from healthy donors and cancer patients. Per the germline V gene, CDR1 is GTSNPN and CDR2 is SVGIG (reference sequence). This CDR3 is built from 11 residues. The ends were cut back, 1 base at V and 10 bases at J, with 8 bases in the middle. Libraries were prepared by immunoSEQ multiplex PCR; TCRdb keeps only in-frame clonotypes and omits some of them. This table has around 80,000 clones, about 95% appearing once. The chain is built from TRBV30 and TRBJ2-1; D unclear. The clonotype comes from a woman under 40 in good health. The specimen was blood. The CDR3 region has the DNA TGTGCCTGGAGTGCCCTTTACGAGCAGTTCTTC. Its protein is CAWSALYEQFF. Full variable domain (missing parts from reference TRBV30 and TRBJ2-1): SQTIHQWPATLVQPVGSPLSLECTVEGTSNPNLYWYRQAAGRGLQLLFYSVGIGQISSEVPQNLSASRPQDRQFILSSKKLLLSDSGFYLCAWSALYEQFFGPGTRLTVL.